This T cell receptor beta chain was found in a study of T cells in localized non-small cell lung cancer. Study observations and caveats: Of the top 100 tumor clones, median 57 were in adjacent lung, around 28 among its top 100.

The CDR3 has 14 amino acids. V gave up 7 bases and J gave up 0 bases, with 12 bases separating them. CDR1 is MNHGY, CDR2 SAAAGT, per germline. Libraries were prepared by immunoSEQ multiplex PCR; TCRdb keeps only in-frame clonotypes and omits some of them. The sample shows 8,500 or so clones, approximately 59% of them seen only once. This clone has more than one count but fewer than ten. Its antigen is as yet unknown. This receptor was identified in a male donor at least 60 years old with stage I squamous cell lung carcinoma. Source: lymph node tissue, taken before any cancer treatment. The chain joins TRBV6-8 to TRBJ1-1; TRBD1 is a possible D gene (6 bases). CDR3 DNA: TGTGCCAGCAAAGGACAGTTCATGAACACTGAAGCTTTCTTT. The encoded protein is CASKGQFMNTEAFF.